This TCR beta chain derives from a study of early T cells in non-severe SARS-CoV-2 infection. Unique molecular identifiers tagged individual cDNA molecules. TCRdb reanalysed the 5' RACE reads using MiXCR and keeps one entry per CDR3 protein. The sample has approximately 70,000 distinct CDR3 sequences, 9.5% to 15% seen once. Notes on the study in general: Database matching using VDJdb favored anti-spike CD8 responses, with private and CD4 specificities left missing.

As regards this clonotype: The antigen remains unidentified.

The receptor was isolated from an adult who was a healthcare worker with PCR-confirmed SARS-CoV-2 infection or an uninfected control (not recorded which). The sample was whole blood, taken at baseline.

In DNA form, the CDR3 reads TGTGCCAGCAGCTCCACGACGAGCGGGAGTACTGAAGCTTTCTTT. This encodes CASSSTTSGSTEAFF. The chain combines TRBV5-4 with TRBJ1-1; no firm D call. This CDR3 contains 15 residues. In germline, CDR1 is SGHNT, CDR2 YYREEE (reference sequence). V gave up 3 bases and J gave up 5 bases, with 17 bases separating them. Variable domain in full (rest from reference TRBV5-4 and TRBJ1-1): ETGVTQSPTHLIKTRGQQVTLRCSSQSGHNTVSWYQQALGQGPQFIFQYYREEENGRGNFPPRFSGLQFPNYSSELNVNALELDDSALYLCASSSTTSGSTEAFFGQGTRLTVV.